These 26 T cell receptor beta chains were all obtained from the same sample, sequenced in a study of control samples from healthy donors and cancer patients. The repertoire was sequenced with immunoSEQ multiplex PCR; TCRdb's copy has only in-frame clones and lacks some. The data hold about 140,000 clones, with roughly nine tenths observed a single time. Sequencing was done on a sample of blood. The receptors originated from a woman under 40 in good health.

The chain employs TRBV6-1 and TRBJ2-3; possible D gene TRBD2, 6 bases. From germline, CDR1 is MNHNS and CDR2 SASEGT. Trimming removed 1 base from V and 1 base from J, with 9 bases in between. This CDR3 contains 15 residues. CDR3 nucleotides: TGTGCCAGCAGTGAAGTCCGCGGGGGCACAGATACGCAGTATTTT. Amino acids: CASSEVRGGTDTQYF.

The chain has TRBV9 and TRBJ1-1; no firm D call. CDR1 is SGDLS and CDR2 is YYNGEE in the germline V gene. Trimming removed 4 bases at V and 1 base at J, with 11 bases between. The CDR3 consists of 14 residues. This CDR3 reads CASSFTAENTEAFF. CDR3 coding DNA: TGTGCCAGCAGCTTCACAGCTGAGAACACTGAAGCTTTCTTT.

This clone was observed a single time. This chain connects TRBV5-1 to TRBJ2-2, with 8 bases matching TRBD1. The CDR3 sequence is 15 residues long. Germline CDR1 SGHRS, CDR2 YFSETQ. Trimming cost V 4 bases and J 4 bases; bases outside gene matches: 6. The CDR3 is CASSGGTGGTGELFF. The DNA for the CDR3 is TGCGCCAGCAGCGGGGGGACAGGTGGCACCGGGGAGCTGTTTTTT. Combining the CDR3 with reference TRBV5-1 and TRBJ2-2 gives the whole variable domain KAGVTQTPRYLIKTRGQQVTLSCSPISGHRSVSWYQQTPGQGLQFLFEYFSETQRNKGNFPGRFSGRQFSNSRSEMNVSTLELGDSALYLCASSGGTGGTGELFFGEGSRLTVL.

The rearrangement links TRBV9 to TRBJ2-5; D might be TRBD1 (6 bases). The germline V gene has CDR1 SGDLS and CDR2 YYNGEE. The CDR3 runs to 14 residues. Deletions cut 2 bases from V and 3 bases from J, with 11 bases between. CDR3 in amino acids: CASSVGQPEETQYF. The CDR3 bases are TGTGCCAGCAGCGTGGGACAACCGGAAGAGACCCAGTACTTC.

The table lists this clone with a few counts. The rearrangement uses TRBV9 and TRBJ1-1; D not resolved. Deletions cut 0 bases from V and 1 base from J, with 7 bases between. This CDR3 is built from 14 residues. Germline values: CDR1 SGDLS, CDR2 YYNGEE. The CDR3 region is CASSVAGGNTEAFF. In DNA, the CDR3 is TGTGCCAGCAGCGTAGCTGGCGGGAACACTGAAGCTTTCTTT.

The chain combines TRBV18 with TRBJ2-3; D unclear. V shed 6 bases and J shed 0 bases, with 10 bases lying between them. The CDR3 extends over 14 amino acids. The germline gives CDR1 KGHSH, CDR2 LQKENI. The CDR3 coding sequence is TGTGCCAGCTCGTCAGCGACTAGCACAGATACGCAGTATTTT. Its protein product is CASSSATSTDTQYF.

The chain carries TRBV11-2 and TRBJ1-1; TRBD1 matches at 7 bases. The CDR3 spans 15 residues. Losses at the gene ends were 1 base for V and 2 bases for J; bases not matched to a gene: 4. The V gene's germline CDR1 is SGHAT and CDR2 FQNNGV. Written as DNA, the CDR3 is TGTGCCAGCAGCTTAGCGGCAGGGGGAAACACTGAAGCTTTCTTT. Residues: CASSLAAGGNTEAFF.

This clone was counted once. The gene calls are TRBV4-1 and TRBJ2-7; D unresolved. The germline V and J ends were trimmed by 0 bases and 4 bases, with 10 bases remaining between them. The CDR3 sequence is 14 residues long. The germline CDR1 and CDR2 sequences are MGHRA and YSYEKL. CDR3 sequence reads: CASSQDIRRYEQYF. The DNA of the CDR3 is TGCGCCAGCAGCCAAGATATACGGCGGTACGAGCAGTACTTC.

To note about this clone: The limits of the CDR3 on the DNA are not certain, so only TCRdb's listed CDR3 is given. The chain is built from TRBV21-1 and TRBJ2-4; no DNA check was done on the table's D call, TRBD2. TRBV21-1 is given as a pseudogene. The CDR3 comprises 15 residues, both ends counted. The CDR3: CASGPLFGRGNIQYF.

This rearrangement joins TRBV5-6 to TRBJ2-7; 7 nucleotides agree with TRBD2. The CDR3 runs 16 residues. Germline CDR1 SGHDT, CDR2 YYEEEE. The V gene end was trimmed by 1 base and the J gene end by 2 bases; junction bases not matched to a gene: 9. CDR3 protein: CASSLPLAELPYEQYF. In DNA form, the CDR3 reads TGTGCCAGCAGCTTGCCCCTAGCGGAACTACCCTACGAGCAGTACTTC.

V and J are TRBV19 and TRBJ1-1; tentative D call: TRBD1 (5 bases). CDR1 and CDR2 from the germline V gene are LNHDA and SQIVND (reference sequence). This CDR3 is 17 amino acids long. Trimming shortened V by 4 bases and J by 0 bases, and 18 bases separated the two germline ends. The CDR3 coding sequence is TGTGCCAGTAGTACCTCAAGGGGTCAAACCTTGAACACTGAAGCTTTCTTT. Its protein is CASSTSRGQTLNTEAFF.

The chain employs TRBV10-3 and TRBJ1-2; D gene unclear. The germline CDR1 and CDR2 sequences are ENHRY and SYGVKD. This CDR3 has 14 amino acids. V was shortened by 0 bases and J by 7 bases, with 12 bases between the two germline ends. CDR3: CAISESRDTGGYTF. The DNA for the CDR3 is TGTGCCATCAGTGAGTCACGGGATACTGGTGGCTACACCTTC.

CDR3 loop: CASSFQTYEQYF. The DNA for the CDR3 is TGTGCCAGCAGCTTCCAGACCTACGAGCAGTACTTC. The chain recombines TRBV5-6 with TRBJ2-7; D is undetermined. Germline values: CDR1 SGHDT, CDR2 YYEEEE. The V end lost 2 bases, the J end lost 2 bases, and 5 bases lay between the germline ends. The CDR3 spans 12 residues.

V usage is TRBV23-1 and J usage is TRBJ2-4, with TRBD1 matching 9 bases. TRBV23-1 is given ORF status, its function remaining uncertain. This CDR3 region has 17 residues. The V and J ends lost 0 bases and 3 bases, in that order; junction bases with no gene match: 6. CDR3 coding DNA: TGCGCCAGCAGTCAATCGGGGGACAGGGCAGTCAAAAACATTCAGTACTTC. It translates to CASSQSGDRAVKNIQYF.

The rearrangement uses TRBV10-3 and TRBJ1-5; TRBD1 might be the D (5 bases). Germline V CDR1 and CDR2: ENHRY, SYGVKD. The CDR3 consists of 13 residues. Trimming removed 4 bases at V and 3 bases at J, with 7 bases between. CDR3 region: CAISGDPNQPQHF. CDR3 DNA sequence: TGTGCCATCAGTGGGGACCCCAATCAGCCCCAGCATTTT.

The V gene is TRBV11-2, the J gene TRBJ2-7; D unresolved. Germline V CDR1 and CDR2: SGHAT, FQNNGV. The CDR3 runs to 14 residues. V was clipped by 5 bases and J by 2 bases, with 13 bases between them. The CDR3 region has the DNA TGTGCCAGCAGCCGGGCGGCGAAGACCTACGAGCAGTACTTC. This gives the protein CASSRAAKTYEQYF.

The genes are TRBV3-1 (or the pseudogene TRBV3-2) and TRBJ2-1; D assignment may be TRBD1 or TRBD2 (5 bases each). The V gene's germline CDR1 is LGHDT and CDR2 YNNKEL (reference sequence). Trimming stripped 2 bases from V and 3 bases from J, with 11 bases between. The CDR3 is 15 amino acids. CDR3 sequence (DNA): TGTGCCAGCAGCCAAAGGGGCGGGTACTACAATGAGCAGTTCTTC. Translation: CASSQRGGYYNEQFF.

This sequence joins TRBV28 and TRBJ2-1; D might be TRBD1 (5 bases). The CDR3 has 14 residues. V was pared by 2 bases and J by 7 bases, with 12 bases between. CDR1 and CDR2 (germline): MDHEN, SYDVKM. The CDR3 region is CASSLSRAQNEQFF. The CDR3 DNA reads TGTGCCAGCAGTTTAAGCAGGGCCCAGAATGAGCAGTTCTTC.

This sequence joins TRBV25-1 and TRBJ1-1, with D possibly being TRBD1 (5 bases). CDR3 length: 15 amino acids. Trimming left V 2 bases short and J 4 bases short, with 14 bases between. The germline V gene has CDR1 MGHDK and CDR2 SYGVNS. CDR3 coding DNA: TGTGCCAGCAGTGAACCCGGCAGGGTGGTCACTGAAGCTTTCTTT. Amino acids: CASSEPGRVVTEAFF.

The V call is TRBV5-1, the J call TRBJ2-1, with D maybe TRBD2 (6 bases). V lost 1 base, J lost 9 bases, and 17 bases lay in between. This CDR3 is 15 amino acids long. Per the germline V gene, CDR1 is SGHRS and CDR2 is YFSETQ. CDR3 coding DNA: TGCGCCAGCAGCTTGTGGCGGGAACGATGGGGTGAGCAGTTCTTC. Translation gives CASSLWRERWGEQFF.

This chain links TRBV11-2 with TRBJ2-7; a possible D gene is TRBD2 (6 bases). The CDR3 consists of 15 residues. Trimming removed 5 bases from V and 0 bases from J, with 14 bases in between. Germline loops: CDR1 SGHAT, CDR2 FQNNGV. CDR3 residues: CASSVGTASSYEQYF. The DNA of the CDR3 is TGTGCCAGCAGCGTAGGGACTGCCAGCTCCTACGAGCAGTACTTC.

This clone was observed a single time. The chain carries TRBV11-1 and TRBJ2-3, with D hard to call. Germline loops: CDR1 SGHAT, CDR2 FQDESV (reference sequence). The V end was cut by 1 base, the J end by 1 base, with 9 bases between. This CDR3 region has 15 residues. The CDR3 loop is CASSLVPQGTDTQYF. CDR3 in DNA: TGTGCCAGCAGCTTAGTGCCCCAGGGCACAGATACGCAGTATTTT.

This clone has more than one count but fewer than ten. Different DNA sequences within this sample yield the same CDR3. The J gene is TRBJ1-6, the V gene TRBV2; the match to TRBD1 covers 8 bases. This CDR3 is built from 13 residues. V shed 7 bases, J shed 7 bases, and the junction held 3 bases outside the gene matches. The germline gives CDR1 SNHLY, CDR2 FYNNEI. The CDR3 DNA is TGTGCCAGCACAAGACAGGGGAATTCACCCCTCCACTTT. Encoded protein: CASTRQGNSPLHF. Looking up the rest from reference TRBV2 and TRBJ1-6 gives the full variable domain: EPEVTQTPSHQVTQMGQEVILRCVPISNHLYFYWYRQILGQKVEFLVSFYNNEISEKSEIFDDQFSVERPDGSNFTLKIRSTKLEDSAMYFCASTRQGNSPLHFGNGTRLTVT.

This chain uses TRBV7-2 with TRBJ2-7; 11 bases fit TRBD2. Germline assignment: CDR1 SGHTA and CDR2 FQGNSA. The CDR3 has 14 residues. Trimming took 6 bases from V and 3 from J; bases not matched to a gene: 4. The CDR3 region has the DNA TGTGCCAGCAGAACTAGCGGGAGTATCTACGAGCAGTACTTC. Translating gives CASRTSGSIYEQYF.

The chain links TRBV28 to TRBJ2-7; possible D gene TRBD2, 6 bases. V was trimmed by 4 bases and J by 0 bases, leaving 7 bases between them. The length of the CDR3 is 13 residues. Germline lookup yields CDR1 MDHEN and CDR2 SYDVKM. The CDR3 spells CASSWGLSYEQYF. The CDR3 nucleotides read TGTGCCAGCAGTTGGGGACTCTCCTACGAGCAGTACTTC. Full variable domain (missing parts from reference TRBV28 and TRBJ2-7): DVKVTQSSRYLVKRTGEKVFLECVQDMDHENMFWYRQDPGLGLRLIYFSYDVKMKEKGDIPEGYSVSREKKERFSLILESASTNQTSMYLCASSWGLSYEQYFGPGTRLTVT.

CDR3 residues: CASSPTQRGWTEAFF. For the CDR3, the DNA is TGTGCCAGCAGTCCCACCCAGCGGGGGTGGACTGAAGCTTTCTTT. The chain is built from TRBV4-2 and TRBJ1-1, with D perhaps matching TRBD1 (5 bases). The CDR3 sequence is 15 residues long. V was shortened by 6 bases and J by 5 bases, with 19 bases between the two germline ends. Looked up from germline, CDR1 is LGHNA and CDR2 is YNFKEQ.